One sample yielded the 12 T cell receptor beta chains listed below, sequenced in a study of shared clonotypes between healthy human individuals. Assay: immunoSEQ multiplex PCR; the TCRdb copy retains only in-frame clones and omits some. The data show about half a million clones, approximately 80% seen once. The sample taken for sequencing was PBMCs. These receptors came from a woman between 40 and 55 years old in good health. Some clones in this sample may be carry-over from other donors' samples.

The CDR3 sequence is CASSLTRGGGLAGYNEQFF. The CDR3 DNA is TGTGCCAGCAGCTTGACCCGTGGCGGGGGGCTAGCGGGATACAATGAGCAGTTCTTC. The chain carries TRBV5-5 and TRBJ2-1; 9 nucleotides line up with TRBD2. Losses at the gene ends were 1 base for V and 4 bases for J; bases not matched to a gene: 15. The CDR3 loop spans 19 amino acids. Per germline, CDR1 SGHKS and CDR2 YYEKEE (reference sequence).

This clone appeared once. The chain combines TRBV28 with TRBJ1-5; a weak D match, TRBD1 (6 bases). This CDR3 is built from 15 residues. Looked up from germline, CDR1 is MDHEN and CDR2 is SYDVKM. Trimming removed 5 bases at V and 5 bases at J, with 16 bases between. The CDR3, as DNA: TGTGCCAGCAGTACCTGGGGGGCAGGCGATCAGCCCCAGCATTTT. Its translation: CASSTWGAGDQPQHF.

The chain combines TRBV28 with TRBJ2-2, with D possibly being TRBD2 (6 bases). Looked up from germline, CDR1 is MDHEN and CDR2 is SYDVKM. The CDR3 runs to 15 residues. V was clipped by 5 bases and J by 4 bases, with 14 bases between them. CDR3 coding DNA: TGTGCCAGCAGTCCGACCCGGGGGTTCACCGGGGAGCTGTTTTTT. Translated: CASSPTRGFTGELFF.

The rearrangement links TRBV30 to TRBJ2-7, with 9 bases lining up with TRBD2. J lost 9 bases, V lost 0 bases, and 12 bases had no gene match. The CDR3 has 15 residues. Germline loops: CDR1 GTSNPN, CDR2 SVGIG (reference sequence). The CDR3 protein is CAWSVLAGAPPGQYF. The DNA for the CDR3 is TGTGCCTGGAGTGTGTTAGCGGGAGCCCCCCCTGGGCAGTACTTC.

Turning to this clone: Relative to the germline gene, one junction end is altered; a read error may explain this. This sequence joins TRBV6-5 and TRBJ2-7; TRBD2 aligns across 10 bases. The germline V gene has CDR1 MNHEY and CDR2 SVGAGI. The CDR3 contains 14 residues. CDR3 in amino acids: CASSRLAGPDEQHF. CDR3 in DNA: TGTGCCAGCAGCAGACTAGCGGGCCCCGACGAGCAGCACTTC.

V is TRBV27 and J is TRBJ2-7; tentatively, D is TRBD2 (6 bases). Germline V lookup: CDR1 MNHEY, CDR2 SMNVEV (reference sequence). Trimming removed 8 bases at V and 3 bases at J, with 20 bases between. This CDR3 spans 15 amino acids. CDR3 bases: TGTGCCAGCTGCGCTACCGGGACTCTGAGCTACGAGCAGTACTTC. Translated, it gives CASCATGTLSYEQYF.

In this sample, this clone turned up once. CDR3 sequence (DNA): TGTGCCAGCAGTGAAGTGAGATCGGGATTTGGGTCCTACAATGAGCAGTTCTTC. It translates to CASSEVRSGFGSYNEQFF. This rearrangement joins TRBV2 to TRBJ2-1, with D perhaps TRBD2 (5 bases). Trimming took off 1 base at V and 1 base at J, with 17 bases between the two ends. Per the germline V gene, CDR1 is SNHLY and CDR2 is FYNNEI. This CDR3 has 18 residues.

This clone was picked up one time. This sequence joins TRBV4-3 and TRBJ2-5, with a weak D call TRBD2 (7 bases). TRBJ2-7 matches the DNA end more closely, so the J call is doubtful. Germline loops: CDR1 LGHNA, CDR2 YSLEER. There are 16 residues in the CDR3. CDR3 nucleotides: TGCGCCAGCAGCCAAGGCGGGGGCGGGATTGTCCACGAGCAGTACTTC. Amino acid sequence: CASSQGGGGIVHEQYF.

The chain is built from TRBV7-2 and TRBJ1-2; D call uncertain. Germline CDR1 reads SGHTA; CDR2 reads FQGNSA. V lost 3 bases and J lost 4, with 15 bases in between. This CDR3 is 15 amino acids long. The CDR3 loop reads CASSFLGGSAYGYTF. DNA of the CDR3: TGTGCCAGCAGCTTTTTAGGCGGTAGCGCCTATGGCTACACCTTC.

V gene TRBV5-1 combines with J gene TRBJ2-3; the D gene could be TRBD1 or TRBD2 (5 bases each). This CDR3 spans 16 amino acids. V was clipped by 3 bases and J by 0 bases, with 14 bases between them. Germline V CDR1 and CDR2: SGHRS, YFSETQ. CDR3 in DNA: TGCGCCAGCAGCTCACAACCGGGACCCAGCACAGATACGCAGTATTTT. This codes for CASSSQPGPSTDTQYF. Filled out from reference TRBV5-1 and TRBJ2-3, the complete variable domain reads KAGVTQTPRYLIKTRGQQVTLSCSPISGHRSVSWYQQTPGQGLQFLFEYFSETQRNKGNFPGRFSGRQFSNSRSEMNVSTLELGDSALYLCASSSQPGPSTDTQYFGPGTRLTVL.

CDR3 nucleotides: TGCGCCAGCAGCCAAGGGGCCCGGGGGACCTATGGCTACACCTTC. It is translated as CASSQGARGTYGYTF. The chain couples TRBV4-1 to TRBJ1-2, with a weak D call TRBD1 (5 bases). Germline V lookup: CDR1 MGHRA, CDR2 YSYEKL. The CDR3 has 15 residues. Between the trimmed V and J ends, which lost 1 base and 4 bases, there was a span of 13 bases.

The CDR3 protein is CASTLRQGNTEAFF. CDR3 nucleotides: TGTGCCAGCACCCTTCGCCAGGGGAACACTGAAGCTTTCTTT. This rearrangement joins TRBV27 to TRBJ1-1; D perhaps matches TRBD1 (5 bases). V dropped 7 bases and J dropped 1 base, with 13 bases sitting between them. CDR1 is MNHEY, CDR2 SMNVEV, per germline (reference sequence). The CDR3 is 14 amino acids.